The entry below describes one TCR beta chain. These data belong to a study of blood T cell repertoires in COVID-19. CDR1 and CDR2 from the germline V gene are SGHRS and YFSETQ. The CDR3 is 16 residues long. After removal of 4 bases from V and 5 bases from J, the junction contained 11 bases not matched to a gene. Source study methods: Amplifying reference gene primers gave estimates of nucleated cell counts. Only in-frame clones appear in the TCRdb table, and some are missing; sequencing was by immunoSEQ multiplex PCR. D and trimming were read from the DNA, whereas the V and J calls and clone size are those reported in that table. This sample yields almost 250,000 clones, of which approximately 86% are seen a single time; about 1.5% belongs to the top ten.

This chain connects TRBV5-1 to TRBJ2-7; TRBD2 agrees at 11 bases. The sequence was obtained from a woman between 45 and 60 years old who had recovered from COVID-19. Sample: PBMCs or T cells enriched from blood (not recorded which). The CDR3 DNA reads as TGCGCCAGCAGCCGCCTTACTAGCGGGAGTTCCCACGAGCAGTACTTC. Translating gives CASSRLTSGSSHEQYF.